A single sample gave rise to the 23 T cell receptor beta chains below, sequenced in a study of blood T cell repertoires in COVID-19. The data were produced by immunoSEQ multiplex PCR, yet TCRdb's version contains in-frame clones alone and is incomplete. The sample contains approximately 30,000 clones, roughly nine tenths of which appear only once. The sample taken for sequencing was peripheral blood. These receptors were taken from a human donor in a cohort sampled during active COVID-19.

The chain has TRBV25-1 and TRBJ1-2; D gene ambiguous. Trimming pared 3 bases from V and 5 bases from J, leaving 7 bases between. The germline CDR1 and CDR2 sequences are MGHDK and SYGVNS. This CDR3 contains 12 residues. The CDR3 DNA reads as TGTGCCAGCAGTGACGCGAGGTATGGCTACACCTTC. Protein product: CASSDARYGYTF.

On this clone: The same CDR3 also results from other DNA sequences found in this sample. This chain uses TRBV28 with TRBJ2-3; D may be TRBD2 (6 bases). In germline, CDR1 is MDHEN, CDR2 SYDVKM. The CDR3 extends over 14 amino acids. V lost 3 bases and J 1 base, leaving 8 bases between the germline ends. The CDR3 loop is CASSLGGGTDTQYF. CDR3 coding DNA: TGTGCCAGCAGTTTGGGGGGAGGCACAGATACGCAGTATTTT.

The chain has TRBV6-5 and TRBJ1-1; D is unresolved. Germline-derived CDR1 and CDR2 are MNHEY and SVGAGI. Trimming left V 0 bases short and J 4 bases short, with 6 bases between. CDR3 length: 13 residues. The CDR3: CASSYSASTEAFF. CDR3 bases: TGTGCCAGCAGTTACTCGGCCAGCACTGAAGCTTTCTTT.

Only one count was recorded for this clone. The genes are TRBV19 and TRBJ1-5, with 8 bases lining up with TRBD1. The J segment lost 7 bases and the V segment lost 6 bases, leaving 5 bases of the junction unmatched. The CDR3 has 13 residues. Looked up from germline, CDR1 is LNHDA and CDR2 is SQIVND (reference sequence). In DNA form, the CDR3 reads TGTGCCAGTAGCCGACAGGGGTGGCAGCCCCAGCATTTT. It encodes CASSRQGWQPQHF.

The chain uses TRBV7-8 and TRBJ2-5; D is ambiguous. Germline values: CDR1 SGHVS, CDR2 FQNEAQ. Trimming took off 1 base at V and 5 bases at J, with 8 bases between the two ends. This CDR3 contains 13 residues. CDR3 region: CASSLEAFETQYF. In nucleotides, the CDR3 is TGTGCCAGCAGCTTAGAAGCCTTCGAGACCCAGTACTTC.

V usage is TRBV28 and J usage is TRBJ1-5, with D maybe TRBD1 (5 bases). V was shortened by 6 bases and J by 4 bases, with 16 bases between the two germline ends. The CDR3 has 15 residues. Germline CDR1 MDHEN, CDR2 SYDVKM. CDR3 amino acids: CASSWGLGPNQPQHF. CDR3 DNA: TGTGCCAGCAGCTGGGGCCTAGGGCCGAATCAGCCCCAGCATTTT.

The chain uses TRBV4-3 and TRBJ1-2; 11 positions agree with TRBD1. Germline loops: CDR1 LGHNA, CDR2 YSLEER. The junction had 3 bases not matched to a gene; V was cut back by 0 bases and J by 3 bases. There are 16 residues in the CDR3. In nucleotides, the CDR3 is TGCGCCAGCAGCCAAGACCGGACAGGGGGCCACTATGGCTACACCTTC. Encoded protein: CASSQDRTGGHYGYTF.

The rearrangement joins TRBV28 to TRBJ1-1; D call uncertain. Per the germline V gene, CDR1 is MDHEN and CDR2 is SYDVKM. This CDR3 region has 13 residues. Between the trimmed V and J ends, which lost 3 bases and 3 bases, there was a span of 8 bases. The CDR3 protein is CASSLPGDTEAFF. CDR3 bases: TGTGCCAGCAGTTTGCCCGGGGACACTGAAGCTTTCTTT.

This rearrangement joins TRBV24-1 to TRBJ2-1; a weak D match, TRBD2 (6 bases). Looked up from germline, CDR1 is KGHDR and CDR2 is SFDVKD. Trimming took off 1 base at V and 0 bases at J, with 9 bases between the two ends. CDR3 length: 16 residues. The CDR3 protein is CATSDFRGASYNEQFF. CDR3 nucleotide sequence: TGTGCCACCAGTGATTTTCGCGGGGCCTCCTACAATGAGCAGTTCTTC.

V usage is TRBV7-9 and J usage is TRBJ1-3; 9 nucleotides line up with TRBD1. V lost 5 bases and J lost 1; bases outside the gene matches: 3. CDR3 length: 15 amino acids. Germline CDR1 is SEHNR and CDR2 is FQNEAQ (reference sequence). CDR3 bases: TGTGCCAGCAGCCTACAGGGGGCTTCTGGAAACACCATATATTTT. Protein: CASSLQGASGNTIYF.

The CDR3 spells CASSQVEGAGEKLFF. As DNA, the CDR3 is TGCGCCAGCAGCCAAGTCGAGGGGGCAGGGGAAAAACTGTTTTTT. The chain couples TRBV4-1 to TRBJ1-4; TRBD1 matches at 7 bases. Germline V lookup: CDR1 MGHRA, CDR2 YSYEKL. This CDR3 has 15 residues. The V segment lost 1 base and the J segment 8 bases; nucleotides outside the gene matches: 7.

This sequence joins TRBV5-4 and TRBJ1-1; D is unresolved. The V gene lost 4 bases and the J gene lost 4 bases, with 14 bases spanning the gap. The germline gives CDR1 SGHNT, CDR2 YYREEE (reference sequence). CDR3 length equals 14 residues. The CDR3 nucleotides are TGTGCCAGCAGCCTCGGGGAGGGCATCACTGAAGCTTTCTTT. It yields the protein CASSLGEGITEAFF. The variable domain in full, completed from reference TRBV5-4 and TRBJ1-1, reads ETGVTQSPTHLIKTRGQQVTLRCSSQSGHNTVSWYQQALGQGPQFIFQYYREEENGRGNFPPRFSGLQFPNYSSELNVNALELDDSALYLCASSLGEGITEAFFGQGTRLTVV.

The chain combines TRBV20-1 with TRBJ2-3; 12 nucleotides agree with TRBD2. Per germline, CDR1 DFQATT and CDR2 SNEGSKA (reference sequence). The length of the CDR3 is 16 residues. Trimming took 4 bases from V and 3 from J; bases not matched to a gene: 8. The CDR3 coding sequence is TGCAGTGCTACTGACGTACTAGCGGGAGGAACAGATACGCAGTATTTT. Translating gives CSATDVLAGGTDTQYF.

The chain joins TRBV18 to TRBJ1-5; TRBD1 matches at 7 bases. Unmatched junction bases numbered 9, after V lost 6 bases and J lost 4 bases. From germline, CDR1 is KGHSH and CDR2 LQKENI. CDR3 size: 15 residues. In DNA form, the CDR3 reads TGTGCCAGCTCTCCATGGACAGGTGAAAATCAGCCCCAGCATTTT. Its translation: CASSPWTGENQPQHF.

This chain joins TRBV4-1 and TRBJ2-5, with a possible D match to TRBD2 (5 bases). Trimming stripped 4 bases from V and 5 bases from J, with 17 bases between. This CDR3 comprises 15 residues. Germline V gene sequence: CDR1 MGHRA, CDR2 YSYEKL. CDR3 sequence reads: CASSLTLSGKETQYF. CDR3 coding DNA: TGCGCCAGCAGCCTGACCCTCTCGGGGAAGGAGACCCAGTACTTC.

The gene calls are TRBV6-5 and TRBJ2-7; D is uncertain. The V gene lost 0 bases and the J gene lost 5 bases, with 11 bases spanning the gap. The CDR3 runs to 14 residues. Germline lookup yields CDR1 MNHEY and CDR2 SVGAGI. The CDR3 region has the DNA TGTGCCAGCAGTTACTCACCATGGGCCGACGAGCAGTACGTC. It yields the protein CASSYSPWADEQYV.

The chain couples TRBV20-1 to TRBJ2-2; D may be TRBD2 (5 bases). The germline V gene has CDR1 DFQATT and CDR2 SNEGSKA (reference sequence). This CDR3 comprises 14 residues. V lost 3 bases and J lost 5, with 13 bases in between. CDR3: CSASSDFNTGELFF. The CDR3 bases are TGCAGTGCTAGTTCGGACTTCAATACCGGGGAGCTGTTTTTT.

The J gene is TRBJ2-5, the V gene TRBV5-1; 9 nucleotides align to TRBD1. This CDR3 comprises 14 residues. CDR1 and CDR2 (germline): SGHRS, YFSETQ. Trimming took 4 bases from V and 5 from J; bases not matched to a gene: 6. CDR3 residues: CASSRGQGGETQYF. CDR3 in DNA: TGCGCCAGCAGCAGGGGACAGGGCGGGGAGACCCAGTACTTC.

The V and J genes are TRBV29-1 and TRBJ2-2, with 14 nucleotides matching TRBD2. With V trimmed by 7 bases and J by 6 bases, 4 bases remained unmatched. Germline values: CDR1 SQVTM, CDR2 ANQGSEA. The CDR3 covers 14 residues. CDR3 nucleotides: TGCAGCGGAGGGACTAGCGGGAGTGCCGGGGAGCTGTTTTTT. This encodes CSGGTSGSAGELFF.

Concerning this clone: One end of the junction is discordant with germline, which a read error may explain. The V and J genes are TRBV29-1 and TRBJ2-2; 9 bases line up with TRBD2. The CDR3 has 18 residues. Germline V gene sequence: CDR1 SQVTM, CDR2 ANQGSEA. CDR3 sequence: CSVQEEARGGPDTGELFF. CDR3 nucleotide sequence: TGCAGCGTTCAAGAAGAGGCGCGGGGGGGCCCGGACACCGGGGAGCTGTTTTTT.

The CDR3 DNA reads TGTGCCAGCAGCTCGGACAGGGTTTATAATTCACCCCTCCACTTT. Its translation: CASSSDRVYNSPLHF. This chain links TRBV7-2 with TRBJ1-6, with 8 bases that match TRBD1. Per germline, CDR1 SGHTA and CDR2 FQGNSA. The CDR3 covers 15 residues. Unmatched junction bases numbered 3, after V lost 4 bases and J lost 4 bases.

V gene TRBV7-2 combines with J gene TRBJ2-7; 8 positions match TRBD1. This CDR3 is 15 amino acids long. Germline CDR1 and CDR2: SGHTA and FQGNSA. V shed 2 bases and J 9 bases; nucleotides not matched to a gene: 12. For the CDR3, the DNA is TGTGCCAGCAGCTTAAACACAGGGGGGAGATCCGGGCAGTACGTC. As protein: CASSLNTGGRSGQYV.

The chain has TRBV6-5 and TRBJ2-5; 7 nucleotides line up with TRBD2. Germline V gene data show CDR1 as MNHEY and CDR2 as SVGAGI. The CDR3 covers 15 residues. V gave up 0 bases and J gave up 5 bases; unmatched junction bases: 6. The CDR3 bases are TGTGCCAGCAGTTACTCGGTTAGGGGAGGGGAGACCCAGTACTTC. This sequence encodes CASSYSVRGGETQYF.